These T cell receptor beta chains were read from a single sample in a study of cytomegalovirus exposure and HLA in healthy donors. The data were produced by immunoSEQ multiplex PCR, yet TCRdb's version contains in-frame clones alone and is incomplete. Of about 160,000 clones detected, 75% to 90% appear once; the ten largest clones hold around 2.4%. The source material was PBMCs. The receptors stem from a woman under 30 in good health and CMV-seronegative. The CDR3 runs from the conserved cysteine through the conserved F or W. D genes are given only for firm matches. Expanded clones are given a class, and other clones once, few, many or no size at all.

j_gene: TRBJ1-2; d_gene: -; abundance: -; v_gene: TRBV30; CDR3nt: TGTGCCTGGAGTGTACATTCGGGGTACTATGGCTACACCTTC; CDR3aa: CAWSVHSGYYGYTF
j_gene: TRBJ1-2; d_gene: -; abundance: -; v_gene: TRBV30; CDR3nt: TGTGCCTGGAGTCCCGGCGGCCTAAACTATGGCTACACCTTC; CDR3aa: CAWSPGGLNYGYTF
j_gene: TRBJ2-3; d_gene: -; abundance: -; v_gene: TRBV7-8; CDR3nt: TGTGCCAGCAGCTTAGATCGGTCAGATACGCAGTATTTT; CDR3aa: CASSLDRSDTQYF
j_gene: TRBJ1-5; d_gene: TRBD1; abundance: -; v_gene: TRBV6-5; CDR3nt: TGTGCCAGCAGCCAGGGGGCTCTGAGCAATCAGCCCCAGCATTTT; CDR3aa: CASSQGALSNQPQHF
j_gene: TRBJ2-1; d_gene: TRBD2; abundance: -; v_gene: TRBV28; CDR3nt: TGTGCCAGCAGTTTTTCTAGCGGGGGGACAAATGAGCAGTTCTTC; CDR3aa: CASSFSSGGTNEQFF
j_gene: TRBJ2-6; d_gene: -; abundance: -; v_gene: TRBV2; CDR3nt: TGTGCCAGCAGGCCTGGGAGCTCTGGGGCCAACGTCCTGACTTTC; CDR3aa: CASRPGSSGANVLTF
j_gene: TRBJ2-3; d_gene: TRBD2; abundance: -; v_gene: TRBV4-3; CDR3nt: TGCGCCAGCAGCCAAGAAATTGGAGGACTAGCGGGAGGAGTAACAGATACGCAGTATTTT; CDR3aa: CASSQEIGGLAGGVTDTQYF
j_gene: TRBJ1-1; d_gene: -; abundance: -; v_gene: TRBV27; CDR3nt: TGTGCCAGCAGTTACGGGGGGGTCGCTGAAGCTTTCTTT; CDR3aa: CASSYGGVAEAFF
j_gene: TRBJ2-6; d_gene: -; abundance: -; v_gene: TRBV7-9; CDR3nt: TGTGCCAGCAGCTCAGCTACCGGGACTCGTAGCTCTGGGGCCAACGTCCTGACTTTC; CDR3aa: CASSSATGTRSSGANVLTF
j_gene: TRBJ2-3; d_gene: TRBD2; abundance: -; v_gene: TRBV10-3; CDR3nt: TGTGCCATCAGTATAGCGGGAGGCATAGATACGCAGTATTTT; CDR3aa: CAISIAGGIDTQYF
j_gene: TRBJ2-5; d_gene: -; abundance: -; v_gene: TRBV27; CDR3nt: TGTGCCAGCAGTCCCTCATACAGGGTCGAAGAGACCCAGTACTTC; CDR3aa: CASSPSYRVEETQYF
j_gene: TRBJ1-2; d_gene: TRBD1; abundance: few; v_gene: TRBV2; CDR3nt: TGTGCCAGCAGTGGGACCTCCGGGACAGGGTACGGCTACACCTTC; CDR3aa: CASSGTSGTGYGYTF
j_gene: TRBJ2-7; d_gene: -; abundance: -; v_gene: TRBV7-2; CDR3nt: TGTGCCAGCAGCCACTCGAGCGACCAGCGGTTCTCCTACGAGCAGTACTTC; CDR3aa: CASSHSSDQRFSYEQYF
j_gene: TRBJ2-5; d_gene: -; abundance: -; v_gene: TRBV19; CDR3nt: TGTGCCAGTAGTACACAGGGAAGGGGGACCCAGTACTTC; CDR3aa: CASSTQGRGTQYF